Presented here are 31 T cell receptor beta chains from one specimen sequenced in a study of blood T cell repertoires in COVID-19. The repertoire was sequenced with immunoSEQ multiplex PCR; TCRdb's copy has only in-frame clones and lacks some. The sample consists of about 210,000 clones, around four fifths of them appearing once. Specimen: peripheral blood. The source is a woman in her thirties or forties with active or convalescent COVID-19.

The V and J genes are TRBV2 and TRBJ2-7; the D gene is possibly TRBD1 (6 bases). V was clipped by 7 bases and J by 4 bases, with 11 bases between them. CDR1 and CDR2 from the germline V gene are SNHLY and FYNNEI. The CDR3 is 12 amino acids. CDR3 loop: CASKDSIYEQYF. The DNA for the CDR3 is TGTGCCAGCAAGGACAGTATTTACGAGCAGTACTTC.

The V call is TRBV30, the J call TRBJ1-4; 11 bases are a match to TRBD1. This CDR3 is 14 amino acids long. Germline values: CDR1 GTSNPN, CDR2 SVGIG (reference sequence). Germline trimming cut 3 bases from V and 7 bases from J; bases unmatched to any gene: 4. CDR3 amino acids: CAWRSGTGGEKLFF. Here the CDR3 DNA reads TGTGCCTGGAGGTCCGGGACAGGGGGTGAAAAACTGTTTTTT.

The chain employs TRBV6-6 and TRBJ2-1; D uncertain. V lost 2 bases to trimming and J lost 5 bases, with 16 bases between them. Germline assignment: CDR1 MNHNY and CDR2 SVGAGI (reference sequence). The CDR3 loop spans 16 amino acids. The CDR3 reads CASSYPPPRVDNEQFF. CDR3 in DNA: TGTGCCAGCAGTTACCCCCCGCCCCGGGTGGACAATGAGCAGTTCTTC.

This chain joins TRBV11-2 and TRBJ2-1; D perhaps matches TRBD2 (6 bases). There are 17 residues in the CDR3. V lost 2 bases and J 5 bases, leaving 19 bases between the germline ends. Germline V lookup: CDR1 SGHAT, CDR2 FQNNGV. In DNA form, the CDR3 reads TGTGCCAGCAGCTTACTTAGGAGGGCAGGGAATAACAATGAGCAGTTCTTC. Amino acid sequence: CASSLLRRAGNNNEQFF.

This clone was counted once. The rearrangement uses TRBV2 and TRBJ2-1, with D possibly TRBD1 on 6 matching bases. V dropped 4 bases and J dropped 7 bases, with 11 bases sitting between them. Germline loops: CDR1 SNHLY, CDR2 FYNNEI. The CDR3 length is 13 residues. The CDR3 DNA follows: TGTGCCAGCAGTGTCAGGGGACCGAATGAGCAGTTCTTC. This codes for CASSVRGPNEQFF.

This clone was seen just once. This chain joins TRBV6-5 and TRBJ1-1; TRBD1 matches 11 bases. The CDR3 runs to 13 residues. Germline lookup yields CDR1 MNHEY and CDR2 SVGAGI. V trimming: 6 bases; J trimming: 9 bases; junction bases outside the gene matches: 6. The CDR3 spells CASSGQGARQAFF. The CDR3 nucleotides are TGTGCCAGCAGCGGACAGGGGGCGCGTCAAGCTTTCTTT.

This rearrangement joins TRBV10-1 to TRBJ1-1; maybe TRBD1 (6 bases). There are 13 residues in the CDR3. Germline values: CDR1 WNHNN, CDR2 SYGVQD (reference sequence). Trimming pared 4 bases from V and 4 bases from J, leaving 10 bases between. CDR3 sequence reads: CASSGQVGTEAFF. CDR3 sequence (DNA): TGCGCCAGCAGTGGACAGGTGGGCACTGAAGCTTTCTTT.

V gene TRBV3-1 (or the pseudogene TRBV3-2) combines with J gene TRBJ1-2, with 9 bases fitting TRBD1. CDR1 LGHDT and CDR2 YNNKEL come from the germline V gene (reference sequence). This CDR3 spans 14 amino acids. V was clipped by 2 bases and J by 2 bases; unmatched bases: 0. CDR3: CASSQTGGNYGYTF. CDR3 nucleotide sequence: TGTGCCAGCAGCCAAACAGGGGGCAACTATGGCTACACCTTC.

The chain carries TRBV4-2 and TRBJ2-1; 8 nucleotides align to TRBD2. With 0 bases clipped from V and 4 bases from J, the junction kept 8 bases outside the gene matches. Germline V gene data show CDR1 as LGHNA and CDR2 as YNFKEQ. The length of the CDR3 is 17 residues. In nucleotides, the CDR3 is TGTGCCAGCAGCCAAGATGGGGCTAGCGGGCAATACAATGAGCAGTTCTTC. It specifies CASSQDGASGQYNEQFF.

The genes are TRBV9 and TRBJ2-3, with TRBD2 matching over 8 bases. V lost 7 bases and J lost 3; bases outside the gene matches: 4. This CDR3 is 13 amino acids long. CDR1 is SGDLS, CDR2 YYNGEE, per germline. The CDR3 DNA sequence: TGTGCCAGCGGACTAGCTTGGACAGATACGCAGTATTTT. Translating it yields CASGLAWTDTQYF.

This chain joins TRBV7-2 and TRBJ1-3; D is undetermined. The V gene's germline CDR1 is SGHTA and CDR2 FQGNSA. Deletions cut 1 base from V and 0 bases from J, with 10 bases between. This CDR3 comprises 16 residues. CDR3 sequence: CASSLGGSRSGNTIYF. Here the CDR3 DNA reads TGTGCCAGCAGCTTAGGTGGCTCCCGCTCTGGAAACACCATATATTTT. Full variable domain (outside the CDR3, taken from reference TRBV7-2 and TRBJ1-3): GAGVSQSPSNKVTEKGKDVELRCDPISGHTALYWYRQSLGQGLEFLIYFQGNSAPDKSGLPSDRFSAERTGGSVSTLTIQRTQQEDSAVYLCASSLGGSRSGNTIYFGEGSWLTVV.

The V call is TRBV4-3, the J call TRBJ1-5, with D possibly being TRBD1 (6 bases). V dropped 0 bases and J dropped 1 base, with 13 bases sitting between them. This CDR3 comprises 17 residues. Germline V gene sequence: CDR1 LGHNA, CDR2 YSLEER. The CDR3 sequence: CASSQDTGGRSNQPQHF. CDR3 bases: TGCGCCAGCAGCCAAGATACTGGGGGCCGGAGCAATCAGCCCCAGCATTTT.

The chain couples TRBV5-1 to TRBJ1-2; D gene ambiguous. The germline V gene has CDR1 SGHRS and CDR2 YFSETQ. V dropped 3 bases and J dropped 4 bases, with 10 bases sitting between them. The CDR3 totals 13 residues. For the CDR3, the DNA is TGCGCCAGCAGCTCAGATCCAGGCTATGGCTACACCTTC. This encodes CASSSDPGYGYTF. The full variable domain, rest sourced from reference TRBV5-1 and TRBJ1-2, is KAGVTQTPRYLIKTRGQQVTLSCSPISGHRSVSWYQQTPGQGLQFLFEYFSETQRNKGNFPGRFSGRQFSNSRSEMNVSTLELGDSALYLCASSSDPGYGYTFGSGTRLTVV.

The chain combines TRBV9 with TRBJ2-5; possibly TRBD2 for D (6 bases). The V end was cut by 0 bases, the J end by 1 base, with 10 bases between. CDR1 is SGDLS and CDR2 is YYNGEE in the germline V gene. The CDR3 consists of 15 residues. The chain's CDR3 is CASSVVGSGQETQYF. CDR3 in DNA: TGTGCCAGCAGCGTAGTCGGGAGCGGCCAAGAGACCCAGTACTTC.

This sequence joins TRBV19 and TRBJ1-1, with 8 bases identical to TRBD1. The CDR3 extends over 13 amino acids. The junction had 1 base not matched to a gene; V was cut back by 3 bases and J by 4 bases. The germline V gene encodes CDR1 LNHDA and CDR2 SQIVND (reference sequence). CDR3 bases: TGTGCCAGTAGTATGACAGGGGCCACTGAAGCTTTCTTT. Translating it yields CASSMTGATEAFF.

V usage is TRBV5-1 and J usage is TRBJ1-1, with D tentatively TRBD1 (6 bases). V was shortened by 1 base and J by 4 bases, with 11 bases between the two germline ends. Germline CDR1 and CDR2: SGHRS and YFSETQ. There are 14 residues in the CDR3. CDR3 in amino acids: CASSLQGLSTEAFF. CDR3 nucleotide sequence: TGCGCCAGCAGCTTGCAGGGGCTTTCCACTGAAGCTTTCTTT.

This clone has a single count. V and J are TRBV11-3 and TRBJ2-2; no firm D call. The CDR3 runs to 17 residues. Germline assignment: CDR1 SGHNT and CDR2 YENEEA. Deletions cut 5 bases from V and 4 bases from J, with 20 bases between. As DNA, the CDR3 is TGTGCCAGCAGCGCCAACCTGGCGGAGTTCGGCACCGGGGAGCTGTTTTTT. It yields the protein CASSANLAEFGTGELFF.

The genes are TRBV29-1 and TRBJ1-2, with D tentatively TRBD1 (6 bases). The CDR3 contains 13 residues. Germline V gene lookup returns CDR1 SQVTM and CDR2 ANQGSEA. The CDR3 region has the DNA TGCGGGGGGGCAGGGGAAGATAACTATGGCTACACCTTC. Its protein is CGGAGEDNYGYTF.

This rearrangement joins TRBV5-3 to TRBJ2-7; 14 nucleotides line up with TRBD2. TRBV5-3 is an ORF, with its function uncertain. The J segment lost 2 bases and the V segment lost 10 bases, leaving 8 bases of the junction unmatched. The length of the CDR3 is 15 residues. CDR3 residues: CAPRGLAGATYEQYF. CDR3 sequence (DNA): TGTGCCCCCCGGGGACTAGCGGGAGCAACCTACGAGCAGTACTTC.

The genes are TRBV7-2 and TRBJ2-7, with 8 bases lining up with TRBD1. Germline trimming cut 0 bases from V and 4 bases from J; bases unmatched to any gene: 8. The CDR3 is 16 amino acids. CDR1 and CDR2 from the germline V gene are SGHTA and FQGNSA. CDR3 amino acids: CASSLASRQGYYEQYF. The CDR3 region has the DNA TGTGCCAGCAGCTTAGCTTCTAGACAGGGGTATTACGAGCAGTACTTC.

The chain couples TRBV6-5 to TRBJ2-7, with TRBD2 identical over 7 bases. The germline gives CDR1 MNHEY, CDR2 SVGAGI. The CDR3 contains 12 residues. With 6 bases clipped from V and 5 bases from J, the junction kept 4 bases outside the gene matches. CDR3 nucleotides: TGTGCCAGCAGGCGGGGAGGGGACGAGCAGTACTTC. It is translated as CASRRGGDEQYF.

V is TRBV7-9 and J is TRBJ2-7; 8 positions match TRBD2. This CDR3 comprises 13 residues. Unmatched junction bases numbered 8, after V lost 8 bases and J lost 5 bases. Germline V gives CDR1 SEHNR, CDR2 FQNEAQ (reference sequence). The CDR3 is CASSRDGGDEQYF. CDR3 coding DNA: TGTGCCAGCTCAAGGGACGGGGGGGACGAGCAGTACTTC.

This clone occurred once. The V call is TRBV7-3, the J call TRBJ2-3; D gene uncertain. V dropped 2 bases and J dropped 0 bases, with 15 bases sitting between them. This CDR3 region has 17 residues. Germline V lookup: CDR1 SGHTA, CDR2 FQGTGA. This CDR3 reads CASSLGRGGVSTDTQYF. The CDR3 DNA sequence: TGTGCCAGCAGCTTAGGTAGAGGCGGCGTTAGCACAGATACGCAGTATTTT.

As concerns this clone: At the DNA level, this CDR3 is encoded by other sequences in the same sample as well. The chain employs TRBV6-5 and TRBJ2-7; TRBD2 agrees at 14 bases. CDR1 is MNHEY and CDR2 is SVGAGI in the germline V gene. Trimming at V came to 5 bases and at J to 4 bases, leaving 1 base not matched to a gene. This CDR3 spans 14 amino acids. The CDR3 DNA sequence: TGTGCCAGCAGTCGACTAGCGGGAGGGTACGAGCAGTACTTC. Protein: CASSRLAGGYEQYF.

J is TRBJ2-3 and V is TRBV9, with TRBD2 as a possible D gene (6 bases). Trimming removed 0 bases at V and 8 bases at J, with 13 bases between. Germline loops: CDR1 SGDLS, CDR2 YYNGEE. The CDR3 has 14 amino acids. In DNA, the CDR3 is TGTGCCAGCAGCGTAGGGGCCCTGGGGGGTACGCAGTATTTT. Protein product: CASSVGALGGTQYF.

V gene TRBV28 combines with J gene TRBJ1-6; TRBD1 might be the D (6 bases). The ends were cut back, 6 bases at V and 0 bases at J, with 12 bases in the middle. This CDR3 contains 16 residues. In germline, CDR1 is MDHEN, CDR2 SYDVKM. The CDR3 DNA reads TGTGCCAGCAGAACAGGGACCAGCTCCTATAATTCACCCCTCCACTTT. Translating it yields CASRTGTSSYNSPLHF.

V and J are TRBV6-5 and TRBJ2-3; 8 nucleotides agree with TRBD1. After removal of 7 bases from V and 2 bases from J, the junction contained 8 bases not matched to a gene. This CDR3 contains 15 residues. CDR1 is MNHEY and CDR2 is SVGAGI in the germline V gene. CDR3 in DNA: TGTGCCAGCACCCTGGACAGGGCCGACACAGATACGCAGTATTTT. Its translation: CASTLDRADTDTQYF.

This chain joins TRBV7-2 and TRBJ1-1; tentatively, D is TRBD1 (5 bases). With 0 bases removed from V and 3 bases from J, the gap between germline ends came to 8 bases. This CDR3 is 14 amino acids long. The germline CDR1 and CDR2 sequences are SGHTA and FQGNSA. CDR3 in amino acids: CASSLAWGDTEAFF. CDR3 nucleotide sequence: TGTGCCAGCAGCTTAGCGTGGGGGGACACTGAAGCTTTCTTT. Full variable domain (rest looked up from reference TRBV7-2 and TRBJ1-1): GAGVSQSPSNKVTEKGKDVELRCDPISGHTALYWYRQSLGQGLEFLIYFQGNSAPDKSGLPSDRFSAERTGGSVSTLTIQRTQQEDSAVYLCASSLAWGDTEAFFGQGTRLTVV.

This chain links TRBV7-9 with TRBJ2-5; 9 nucleotides align to TRBD1. V shed 5 bases, J shed 4 bases, and the junction held 5 bases outside the gene matches. This CDR3 has 14 residues. Germline assignment: CDR1 SEHNR and CDR2 FQNEAQ (reference sequence). CDR3 region: CASSLGTGTETQYF. CDR3 DNA sequence: TGTGCCAGCAGCCTCGGGACAGGGACAGAGACCCAGTACTTC.

The chain has TRBV30 and TRBJ2-5; D is unresolved. V shed 5 bases and J shed 6 bases, with 7 bases lying between them. Germline V lookup: CDR1 GTSNPN, CDR2 SVGIG (reference sequence). The CDR3 runs to 10 residues. CDR3 DNA: TGTGCCTGGGGCTTTCAGACCCAGTACTTC. Translated: CAWGFQTQYF.

The gene calls are TRBV28 and TRBJ2-3, with 10 positions matching TRBD2. V was clipped by 2 bases and J by 6 bases; unmatched bases: 8. CDR3 length equals 16 residues. Germline V gene sequence: CDR1 MDHEN, CDR2 SYDVKM. In DNA form, the CDR3 reads TGTGCCAGCAGTTTAGTGCCTAGCGGGGGCCTCGATACGCAGTATTTT. This gives the protein CASSLVPSGGLDTQYF.